This entry describes one TCR beta chain. What this receptor recognizes is not known. No quality values exist for individual bases; no much larger clone is one base distant. This sample is drawn from a study of cytomegalovirus exposure and HLA in healthy donors (dated by TCRdb to the late 2010s). For the study in its entirety: An earlier analysis of several hundred of the donors reported about 260 Gb of sequence data and 100 million to 120 million unique TCR beta sequences obtained from about 170 million T cells. An early release covering 550 to 700 HLA-typed donors comprised approximately 290 gigabases of sequencing data and roughly 85 million unique TCR sequences. The genetic ancestry cluster associated with self-reported Caucasian donors included 81% of the roughly 400 genotyped donors. The study aimed to test whether cataloging public T cell receptors could reveal signatures of past pathogen exposure. Using immunosequencing, the study profiled T cell repertoires from fewer than 700 subjects and related those repertoires to cytomegalovirus serostatus. In addition to the first cohort of 666 subjects, a separate validation cohort of over 90 different subjects was used. High-throughput TCR immunosequencing, statistical association of individual TCRs with disease status, and machine learning were combined to predict cytomegalovirus infection status. A later analysis re-examined previously published TCR beta repertoires from about 670 donors and added high-resolution HLA genotyping to investigate patterns of TCR occurrence. In the later analysis, no new phenotypic data were used to find candidate immune exposures; instead, reliance was placed on TCR beta sequences and their occurrence across donors. To decide whether each TCR beta V gene segment behaved as functional or pseudogenic, an earlier analysis of over 500 of the donors relied on high-throughput TCR beta sequencing. Alongside the repertoire data, information on donor age, sex, ethnicity and CMV serostatus was compiled. A later genetic analysis used genome-wide SNP genotypes for about 65% of the roughly 700 donors, treating that subset as a discovery cohort. All discovery cohort repertoires had been generated on a single sequencing platform. Both class I and class II loci were covered by HLA typing, at four-digit resolution. The number of donors typed differed by locus, with roughly 620-640 for A, B, C, DRB1 and DQB1, 522 for DQA1, nearly 610 for DPA1, and over 400 for DPB1. Roughly 5 DR-DQ haplotypes were handled as single units for association and clustering, since linkage in the cohort was strong. Among some 400 genotyped donors of the cohort, an average of around 220,000 unique TCR beta nucleotide sequences was sequenced per donor, of which roughly 17% were non-productive. What the work shows at the level of the full study, not this receptor alone: The cohort was sequenced for TCR beta chains only, and without alpha or paired-chain data the features that could be detected were limited. A further reported finding was that TCR beta sequences accurately predicted the HLA-A and HLA-B alleles for most subjects in the first cohort. Because HLA typing was missing for some donors at each locus, association tests included only the typed subset. In an earlier analysis of about 600 of the donors, most TCR beta V segments appeared in productive rearrangements about 87% or about 30% of the time, broadly matching IMGT annotations. In a later analysis, most CMV-associated TCR beta chains were found to appear HLA-restricted, with HLA associations seemingly driven largely by CMV exposure. Correlated functional status among segregating V segments might reflect linkage disequilibrium, but an unknown experimental factor could not be ruled out. Most TCR sequences were observed very rarely across donors, whereas some public TCRs were present in many individuals. A later genetic analysis reported fewer N-insertions in productive TCRs among donors in an Asian-associated ancestry cluster than the roughly 720-donor mean. The classifier was reported to diagnose cytomegalovirus status with high specificity and sensitivity in both the original and validation cohorts. A later analysis found that TCR association rates varied across HLA loci, with DRB1 alleles showing the most associated TCRs and HLA-C alleles the fewest. The authors suggested that the approach could potentially be generalized to other disease states and immunological phenotypes. A few of the identified cytomegalovirus-associated TCR beta chains were confirmed in vitro to be specific for cytomegalovirus antigens. Some IMGT-functional V segments, including TRBV6-2 and TRBV6-3, could not be distinguished by the 87-base-pair reads and were therefore excluded. In the study, 164 TCR beta chains were listed as associated with cytomegalovirus. Assigning TCR associations to individual alleles was difficult when HLA alleles, especially DR and DQ, strongly co-occurred. A cluster of highly shared sequence variants was judged likely to represent a technical artifact of the sequencing pipeline. Presence/absence analyses assumed roughly uniform sequencing depth across donors, an assumption that may not hold. In a later analysis, HLA-associated TCR beta chains showed more clonal expansion and lower generation probabilities than non-associated chains that were equally common. According to a later analysis, parvovirus B19, influenza, CMV and Epstein-Barr virus appeared linked to several top co-occurrence clusters. CMV serostatus was the only immune exposure information available for the cohort. A later analysis associated 16,951 TCR beta sequences with specific HLA alleles at a false discovery rate of 0.05. A later genetic analysis associated a missense DCLRE1C variant with V-gene and J-gene trimming of TCR beta chains, and an independent cohort replicated the association. Because counts were too low, some 16 rarely observed V segments, including chromosome 9 orphons, were excluded from the earlier analysis of 587 of the donors.

The library was generated by the immunoSEQ multiplex PCR assay. For the multiplex PCR, a mixture combining 60 forward primers for TCR Vbeta segments and 13 reverse primers for TCR Jbeta segments was used. Amplification of the CDR3 region of rearranged TCR beta genes was performed with a multiplex PCR assay on genomic DNA. On the Illumina HiSeq System, the amplified TCR beta libraries were sequenced as 87-base-pair reads. In the paper's pipeline: A later analysis counted about 80 million unique TCR beta chains across the 666 repertoires, and 9 million to 14 million of these chains were shared by at least two donors. Raw reads were error-corrected and collapsed into unique sequences with a nearest-neighbor algorithm that merged closely related sequences to remove PCR and sequencing errors. To assign V, D and J gene segments, CDR3 sequences were aligned to IMGT reference sequences. Each retained sequence needed at least a six-nucleotide match to both a V gene segment and a J gene segment. A rearrangement was called productive if the CDR3 had no stop codons and remained in frame with V and J, and every other rearrangement was called non-productive. Following IMGT convention, CDR3 was defined as the stretch from the second conserved V-encoded cysteine to the conserved J-encoded phenylalanine. In an earlier analysis of approximately 590 of the donors, sequences lacking an unambiguous match to a single V gene segment were excluded. An earlier analysis of 587 of the donors called V segments functional above 56.7% productive rearrangements and segregating when the between-donor standard deviation exceeded 5%. To diagnose cytomegalovirus status from the catalog of TCR beta chain sequences, a statistical classification framework was built. In a later analysis, TCR nucleotide sequences were compared against IMGT/GENE-DB human TR gene sequences so that V and J genes could be assigned. Using the TCRdist pipeline, a later analysis assigned CDR3 sequences along with most-parsimonious VDJ recombination scenarios. In a later analysis, each TCR beta chain was defined by its CDR3 amino acid sequence together with its V-gene family, and reads lacking a unique V-gene family were excluded. In a later analysis, 550 to 650 highly shared, low-generation-probability nucleotide sequences were removed to address suspected cross-contamination and a sequencing artifact. For each public chain, a later analysis derived a clonal expansion index from normalized ranks of inferred template counts within each repertoire. A later analysis computed generation probabilities with a VDJ recombination model fitted to out-of-frame rearrangements, and checked the results against IGoR. In a later analysis, TCR-TCR, TCR-HLA and TCR-CMV co-occurrence was scored with hypergeometric tests, and a repertoire-size bias correction was applied to TCR pairs. To estimate false discovery rates, a later analysis permuted the HLA or CMV assignments 20 times. In a later analysis, co-occurring TCRs were grouped using DBSCAN, and TCRdist sequence similarity was added for clustering within HLA-allele-positive subsets. Co-occurrence clustering excluded repertoires with fewer than 30,000 or more than 120,000 public chains, plus five with anomalous nucleotide sharing. Imported from immuneACCESS, the table was reduced by TCRdb to in-frame sequences with V and J called. These copies leave out some clones; in studies compared against another copy, an unresolved V gene accounts for under half, and the cause of the remainder is not known. From that table come the V and J calls and clone size; the DNA was used to work out D and trimming. The table for this sample lists around 100,000 clones; 74% of them were counted only once. Of the sample, about 2.8% falls within the top ten clones.

The cohort comprised approximately 700 healthy bone marrow donors. At the time of sampling, all cohort members were nominally healthy, though unrecorded immune exposures were likely present. The donor was CMV seropositive and was included in the group of almost 300 seropositive cohort members. A peripheral blood sample was collected from each donor, and TCR beta sequencing was performed on peripheral blood mononuclear cells. The Qiagen DNeasy Blood Extraction Kit was used to extract genomic DNA from the blood cell samples. The CDR3 runs 18 amino acids, cysteine and phenylalanine included. Only the CDR3 region is kept as DNA, spanning 54 bases read in frame from base 1. Clipping removes 5 bases from V and 0 bases from J, with 8 as the unmatched junction base count. The germline V gene encodes CDR1 MNHEY and CDR2 SMNVEV (reference sequence).

This sequence originates from a man aged 50-60 years in good health and CMV-seropositive. The chain employs TRBV27 and TRBJ2-6; a stretch of 9 junction bases matches TRBD1. The sequenced material came from PBMCs. The CDR3 protein: CASSRRDRAHSGANVLTF. The nucleotide sequence is given as TGTGCCAGCAGTCGAAGGGACAGGGCCCACTCTGGGGCCAACGTCCTGACTTTC.